The TCR beta chain under discussion was sequenced for a study of T-cell reconstitution after alpha-beta-depleted transplantation in children. It was with unique molecular identifiers that the TCRbeta library was prepared. TCRdb recomputed calls from the PCR reads with MiXCR, one row per CDR3 protein. This sample has about 370,000 distinct CDR3 sequences, with around 21% found just once. This clonotype has a handful of counts. CDR3 length equals 13 residues. Germline V lookup: CDR1 SGHTA, CDR2 FQGTGA. Trimming took off 5 bases at V and 5 bases at J, with 10 bases between the two ends. The receptor was derived from a human donor who donated a stem cell graft to a child with acute myeloid leukemia. The sample here was PBMCs from the stem cell graft donor, taken from the stem cell graft. The chain links TRBV7-3 to TRBJ2-1, with a weak D call TRBD2 (6 bases). CDR3 DNA sequence: TGTGCCAGCAGCGATAGCGGTAACAATGAGCAGTTCTTC. Its translation is CASSDSGNNEQFF.